What follows are 28 T cell receptor beta chains derived from one specimen sequenced in a study of blood T cell repertoires in COVID-19. Data came from immunoSEQ multiplex PCR; TCRdb stores just in-frame clones and leaves some out. Of tens of thousands of clones in the sample, just over 85% were seen once. The sample taken for sequencing was peripheral blood. The receptors come from a woman older than 75 with acute or convalescent COVID-19.

The V gene is TRBV10-1, the J gene TRBJ2-2; 7 bases match TRBD2. The V segment lost 6 bases and the J segment 6 bases; nucleotides outside the gene matches: 16. The CDR3 has 17 amino acids. Germline V CDR1 and CDR2: WNHNN, SYGVQD (reference sequence). CDR3 in amino acids: CASSHPSASGLPGELFF. The CDR3 bases are TGCGCCAGCAGCCATCCCTCCGCTAGCGGACTCCCCGGGGAGCTGTTTTTT.

This chain joins TRBV6-2 or TRBV6-3 and TRBJ2-2; TRBD1 might be the D (5 bases). The CDR3 runs to 14 residues. Germline-derived CDR1 and CDR2 are MNHEY and SVGEGT. The V end was cut by 5 bases, the J end by 3 bases, with 10 bases between. This CDR3 is CASSVRVDTGELFF. The CDR3 nucleotides read TGTGCCAGCAGTGTCAGGGTGGACACCGGGGAGCTGTTTTTT.

The V gene is TRBV6-5, the J gene TRBJ1-4; 7 bases are a match to TRBD1. Unmatched junction bases numbered 1, after V lost 2 bases and J lost 1 base. CDR3 length: 15 amino acids. Germline CDR1 is MNHEY and CDR2 is SVGAGI. CDR3 DNA sequence: TGTGCCAGCAGTTACAGGGGGCAAACTAATGAAAAACTGTTTTTT. Translation: CASSYRGQTNEKLFF.

This chain joins TRBV11-3 and TRBJ2-1, with 10 bases that match TRBD2. The trim removed 5 bases at V and 8 bases at J, leaving 6 bases unmatched. The germline V gene encodes CDR1 SGHNT and CDR2 YENEEA. The CDR3 is 14 residues long. The CDR3 nucleotides read TGTGCCAGCAGCCCAGGGACTAGCGTCGATGAGCAGTTCTTC. Translating it yields CASSPGTSVDEQFF.

In DNA form, the CDR3 reads TGTGCCAGCAGCCCTGGACAGGCCTATGGCTACACCTTC. Translation gives CASSPGQAYGYTF. The chain uses TRBV7-2 and TRBJ1-2; 7 bases fit TRBD1. V trimming: 5 bases; J trimming: 4 bases; junction bases outside the gene matches: 4. Germline V gene lookup returns CDR1 SGHTA and CDR2 FQGNSA. The CDR3 extends over 13 amino acids.

J is TRBJ2-1 and V is TRBV5-5, with a weak D call TRBD2 (5 bases). This CDR3 has 15 amino acids. CDR1 is SGHKS, CDR2 YYEKEE, per germline (reference sequence). The ends were cut back, 3 bases at V and 7 bases at J, with 17 bases in the middle. The CDR3 protein is CASSWDYEGPNEQFF. The CDR3 nucleotides read TGTGCCAGCAGCTGGGATTATGAGGGCCCGAATGAGCAGTTCTTC. The variable domain in full, completed from reference TRBV5-5 and TRBJ2-1, reads DAGVTQSPTHLIKTRGQQVTLRCSPISGHKSVSWYQQVLGQGPQFIFQYYEKEERGRGNFPDRFSARQFPNYSSELNVNALLLGDSALYLCASSWDYEGPNEQFFGPGTRLTVL.

The chain joins TRBV7-2 to TRBJ1-5, with 7 bases lining up with TRBD1. V lost 7 bases and J lost 8; bases outside the gene matches: 11. Germline values: CDR1 SGHTA, CDR2 FQGNSA. The length of the CDR3 is 14 residues. The DNA of the CDR3 is TGTGCCAGCAAGGTTACAGGGGATTTTGAGCCCCAGCATTTT. Its translation is CASKVTGDFEPQHF.

V gene TRBV19 combines with J gene TRBJ2-5, with TRBD1 identical over 9 bases. Germline-derived CDR1 and CDR2 are LNHDA and SQIVND (reference sequence). V was pared by 4 bases and J by 2 bases, with 11 bases of the junction left unmatched. This CDR3 has 17 residues. DNA of the CDR3: TGTGCCAGTAGTAGGGAATTAGACAGGGGGGGACAAGAGACCCAGTACTTC. Protein: CASSRELDRGGQETQYF.

The chain employs TRBV28 and TRBJ1-2, with TRBD1 identical over 9 bases. Germline CDR1 MDHEN, CDR2 SYDVKM. J was trimmed by 5 bases and V by 6 bases; bases with no gene match: 7. The CDR3 covers 14 residues. The CDR3 coding sequence is TGTGCCAGCAGCCCGGGACAGGGACTTTATGGCTACACCTTC. Encoded protein: CASSPGQGLYGYTF.

V usage is TRBV27 and J usage is TRBJ1-5; 9 bases align to TRBD1. The CDR3 is 17 residues long. CDR1 is MNHEY, CDR2 SMNVEV, per germline (reference sequence). The V gene end was trimmed by 4 bases and the J gene end by 1 base; junction bases not matched to a gene: 8. The CDR3 DNA reads TGTGCCAGCAGTTCTCCCTCGACAGGGGGAAGCAATCAGCCCCAGCATTTT. Translating it yields CASSSPSTGGSNQPQHF.

The chain uses TRBV15 and TRBJ2-7, with D perhaps matching TRBD2 (6 bases). The V gene's germline CDR1 is LNHNV and CDR2 YYDKDF (reference sequence). The CDR3 runs 15 residues. The V gene lost 0 bases and the J gene lost 3 bases, with 12 bases spanning the gap. CDR3 loop: CATSRDLDSGYEQYF. The CDR3 DNA sequence: TGTGCCACCAGCAGAGATCTGGATAGCGGCTACGAGCAGTACTTC.

The rearrangement links TRBV6-5 to TRBJ2-3, with a tentative D call TRBD2 (7 bases). Germline-derived CDR1 and CDR2 are MNHEY and SVGAGI. V shed 6 bases and J shed 1 base, with 14 bases lying between them. CDR3 length: 15 amino acids. The CDR3 protein is CASRDLGGGTDTQYF. The CDR3 nucleotides are TGTGCCAGCAGGGACCTAGGGGGGGGCACAGATACGCAGTATTTT.

V usage is TRBV10-3 and J usage is TRBJ2-7; TRBD1 agrees at 9 bases. The CDR3 extends over 14 amino acids. The V gene's germline CDR1 is ENHRY and CDR2 SYGVKD. V shed 4 bases and J 6 bases; nucleotides not matched to a gene: 7. CDR3 coding DNA: TGTGCCATCAGTGCCGACAGGGGGATCGTCGAGCAGTACTTC. Translating it yields CAISADRGIVEQYF.

The chain joins TRBV6-1 to TRBJ1-5, with D possibly matching TRBD1 (6 bases). V shed 0 bases and J shed 7 bases, with 10 bases lying between them. The CDR3 has 14 residues. The V gene's germline CDR1 is MNHNS and CDR2 SASEGT. As DNA, the CDR3 is TGTGCCAGCAGTGAAGCAGGGGGTCGACAGCCCCAGCATTTT. It specifies CASSEAGGRQPQHF.

This chain uses TRBV19 with TRBJ1-4; 7 nucleotides match TRBD1. The CDR3 loop spans 17 amino acids. Trimming removed 4 bases from V and 4 bases from J; junction bases left unmatched: 12. The germline V gene encodes CDR1 LNHDA and CDR2 SQIVND (reference sequence). The CDR3, as DNA: TGTGCCAGTAGTAGAAGGGGGCAGCTCAGGAGTAATGAAAAACTGTTTTTT. This codes for CASSRRGQLRSNEKLFF.

The chain carries TRBV6-4 and TRBJ1-3; the D is unclear. Trimming cost V 5 bases and J 2 bases, with 7 bases left between them. The CDR3 spans 13 residues. Germline-derived CDR1 and CDR2 are MRHNA and SNTAGT. The CDR3 DNA follows: TGTGCCAGCAGTCAAGAGCCTGGAAACACCATATATTTT. It encodes CASSQEPGNTIYF.

V is TRBV5-1 and J is TRBJ2-5; D is possibly TRBD1 (5 bases). Trimming took off 0 bases at V and 7 bases at J, with 13 bases between the two ends. Germline-derived CDR1 and CDR2 are SGHRS and YFSETQ. The CDR3 is 14 residues long. Written as DNA, the CDR3 is TGCGCCAGCAGCTTGGCTGGGGCAACTGGGACCCAGTACTTC. It yields the protein CASSLAGATGTQYF.

This sequence joins TRBV25-1 and TRBJ1-5; D gene uncertain. Germline V gene sequence: CDR1 MGHDK, CDR2 SYGVNS. V shed 6 bases and J shed 3 bases, with 15 bases lying between them. There are 15 residues in the CDR3. In DNA form, the CDR3 reads TGTGCCAGCAGCCCGTCTAGAACTTTCAATCAGCCCCAGCATTTT. Protein product: CASSPSRTFNQPQHF.

In its sample, this clone was seen once. The chain recombines TRBV11-2 with TRBJ2-1, with TRBD2 identical over 11 bases. This CDR3 has 15 residues. V gave up 3 bases and J gave up 8 bases; unmatched junction bases: 6. Germline V gives CDR1 SGHAT, CDR2 FQNNGV. CDR3 nucleotides: TGTGCCAGCAGCTTCAATAGCGGGGGGGCTGATGAGCAGTTCTTC. Translating it yields CASSFNSGGADEQFF.

The V call is TRBV28, the J call TRBJ1-2; a weak D match, TRBD1 (6 bases). The CDR3 is 14 residues long. V lost 4 bases to trimming and J lost 2 bases, with 11 bases between them. Germline V gene sequence: CDR1 MDHEN, CDR2 SYDVKM. CDR3 DNA: TGTGCCAGCAGTTCGGGGGGGGCAAACTATGGCTACACCTTC. It yields the protein CASSSGGANYGYTF.

This chain uses TRBV30 with TRBJ2-7; D ambiguous. In germline, CDR1 is GTSNPN, CDR2 SVGIG (reference sequence). V lost 3 bases to trimming and J lost 3 bases, with 12 bases between them. This CDR3 has 13 amino acids. This CDR3 reads CAWRVGQDYEQYF. CDR3 DNA sequence: TGTGCCTGGAGGGTCGGTCAGGACTACGAGCAGTACTTC.

The chain uses TRBV28 and TRBJ2-1; D might be TRBD1 (6 bases). The germline V and J ends were trimmed by 8 bases and 4 bases, with 18 bases remaining between them. Germline V lookup: CDR1 MDHEN, CDR2 SYDVKM. The CDR3 covers 15 residues. CDR3 residues: CASPPNTGTYNEQFF. The CDR3 DNA is TGTGCCAGCCCACCAAATACAGGGACGTACAATGAGCAGTTCTTC. Complete variable domain (other parts from reference TRBV28 and TRBJ2-1): DVKVTQSSRYLVKRTGEKVFLECVQDMDHENMFWYRQDPGLGLRLIYFSYDVKMKEKGDIPEGYSVSREKKERFSLILESASTNQTSMYLCASPPNTGTYNEQFFGPGTRLTVL.

The chain has TRBV7-2 and TRBJ1-2; a weak D match, TRBD1 (6 bases). The CDR3 is 15 residues long. The V end lost 5 bases, the J end lost 0 bases, and 13 bases lay between the germline ends. Germline loops: CDR1 SGHTA, CDR2 FQGNSA. Here the CDR3 reads CASSPGTTANYGYTF. The CDR3 DNA reads TGTGCCAGCAGCCCAGGGACAACAGCTAACTATGGCTACACCTTC.

The chain uses TRBV29-1 and TRBJ1-5, with TRBD1 matching 8 bases. The CDR3 length is 14 residues. The V and J ends lost 5 bases and 3 bases, in that order; junction bases with no gene match: 6. In germline, CDR1 is SQVTM, CDR2 ANQGSEA. CDR3 sequence: CSVQAQGDNQPQHF. The CDR3, as DNA: TGCAGCGTTCAAGCACAGGGGGACAATCAGCCCCAGCATTTT. The full variable domain, with the rest looked up from reference TRBV29-1 and TRBJ1-5, is SAVISQKPSRDICQRGTSLTIQCQVDSQVTMMFWYRQQPGQSLTLIATANQGSEATYESGFVIDKFPISRPNLTFSTLTVSNMSPEDSSIYLCSVQAQGDNQPQHFGDGTRLSIL.

The V and J genes are TRBV11-2 and TRBJ2-3, with TRBD2 identical over 8 bases. CDR3 length equals 16 residues. V lost 3 bases and J lost 9; bases outside the gene matches: 14. CDR1 is SGHAT and CDR2 is FQNNGV in the germline V gene. The CDR3 region has the DNA TGTGCCAGCAGCTTTCTTTATACCCGGGAGGGCGGGACGCAGTATTTT. It codes for CASSFLYTREGGTQYF.

The J gene is TRBJ1-2, the V gene TRBV7-9, with D possibly TRBD1 on 6 matching bases. The V gene lost 2 bases and the J gene lost 6 bases, with 10 bases spanning the gap. From germline, CDR1 is SEHNR and CDR2 FQNEAQ (reference sequence). This CDR3 is 13 amino acids long. CDR3 DNA: TGTGCCAGCAGCTTACGGACAGTCGATGGCTACACCTTC. Amino acid sequence: CASSLRTVDGYTF.

The rearrangement links TRBV2 to TRBJ1-1; tentative D call: TRBD1 (5 bases). CDR1 is SNHLY, CDR2 FYNNEI, per germline. The V end was cut by 4 bases, the J end by 5 bases, with 11 bases between. CDR3 length: 13 amino acids. This CDR3 is CASSGWGETEAFF. In nucleotides, the CDR3 is TGTGCCAGCAGTGGTTGGGGGGAAACTGAAGCTTTCTTT.

V usage is TRBV18 and J usage is TRBJ1-2; D is unclear. Deletions cut 5 bases from V and 3 bases from J, with 4 bases between. The germline CDR1 and CDR2 sequences are KGHSH and LQKENI. The CDR3 extends over 11 amino acids. The CDR3 protein is CASSSDYGYTF. CDR3 nucleotide sequence: TGTGCCAGCTCATCCGACTATGGCTACACCTTC.